This T cell receptor (beta chain) was obtained from a study of beta chain features in type 1 diabetes. Expressed TCRB transcripts were sequenced because the isolated RNA had all been reverse transcribed beforehand. Sequencing was performed with immunoSEQ multiplex PCR; in TCRdb, only in-frame clones are kept and a portion is missing. The sample lists roughly 370,000 clones, around 14% seen once, with under 0.04% in the top ten. The material sequenced was naive CD4+ T cells from blood. The receptor was derived from a man under 40 in good health.

The DNA for the CDR3 is TGTGCCTGGAGTGTACCGAGTCGCGAAAAACTGTTTTTT. Translation: CAWSVPSREKLFF. The V call is TRBV30, the J call TRBJ1-4; D is unclear. CDR1 is GTSNPN and CDR2 is SVGIG in the germline V gene (reference sequence). The CDR3 is 13 residues long. Trimming stripped 0 bases from V and 8 bases from J, with 10 bases between.